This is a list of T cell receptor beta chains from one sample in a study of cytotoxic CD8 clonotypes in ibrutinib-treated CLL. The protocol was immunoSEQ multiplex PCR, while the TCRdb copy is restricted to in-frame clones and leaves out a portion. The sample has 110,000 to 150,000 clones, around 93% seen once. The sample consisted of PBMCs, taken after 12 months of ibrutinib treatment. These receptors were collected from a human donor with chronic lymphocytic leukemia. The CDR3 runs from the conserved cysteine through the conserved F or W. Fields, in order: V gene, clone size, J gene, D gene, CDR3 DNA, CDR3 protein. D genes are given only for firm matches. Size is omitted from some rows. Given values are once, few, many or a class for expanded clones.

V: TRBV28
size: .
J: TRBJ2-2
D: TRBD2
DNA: TGTGCCAGCAGTTTACCCCTATATAGCGGGAGTATGACCGGGGAGCTGTTTTTT
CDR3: CASSLPLYSGSMTGELFF

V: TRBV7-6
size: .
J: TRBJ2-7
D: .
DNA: TGTGCCAGCAGCACCAGTCAGGGGGGCGAGCAGTACTTC
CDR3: CASSTSQGGEQYF

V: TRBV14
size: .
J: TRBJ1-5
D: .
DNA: TGTGCCAGCAGCCTCAGGACGGATCAGCCCCAGCATTTT
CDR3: CASSLRTDQPQHF

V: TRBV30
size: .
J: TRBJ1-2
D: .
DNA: TGTGCCTGGGAATCCTCACAGGGCTATGGCTACACCTTC
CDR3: CAWESSQGYGYTF

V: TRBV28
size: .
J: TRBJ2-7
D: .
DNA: TGTGCCAGCAGTCCCCAGGAGAGGGCGCAGTACTTC
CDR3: CASSPQERAQYF

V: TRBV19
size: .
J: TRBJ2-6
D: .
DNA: TGTGCCAGTAAAGTTCGAGAACGTGTCTCTGGGGCCAACGTCCTGACTTTC
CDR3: CASKVRERVSGANVLTF

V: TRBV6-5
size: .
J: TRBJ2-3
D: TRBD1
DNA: TGTGCCAGCAGTTGGCTCCGGGGACAGGGGGTAGATACGCAGTATTTT
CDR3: CASSWLRGQGVDTQYF

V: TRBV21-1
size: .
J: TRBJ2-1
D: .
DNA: TGTGCCAGCAGCAAAAAGGCTCCACACAATGAGCAGTTCTTC
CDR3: CASSKKAPHNEQFF

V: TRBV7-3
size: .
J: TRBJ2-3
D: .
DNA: TGTGCCAGCAGCCTGAAGGGCTCAGATACGCAGTATTTT
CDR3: CASSLKGSDTQYF

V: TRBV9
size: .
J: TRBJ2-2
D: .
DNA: TGTGCCAGCAGCGTAGGGGAGCGGGACACCGGGGAGCTGTTTTTT
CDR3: CASSVGERDTGELFF

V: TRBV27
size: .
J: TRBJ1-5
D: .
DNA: TGTGCCAGCAGTCAAACAGGGTATCAGCCCCAGCATTTT
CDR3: CASSQTGYQPQHF

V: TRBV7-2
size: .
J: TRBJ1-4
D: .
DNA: TGTGCCAGCAGCTTAACGGGTGGGGAAAAACTGTTTTTT
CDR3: CASSLTGGEKLFF

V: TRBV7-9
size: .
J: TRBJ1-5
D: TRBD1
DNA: TGTGCCAGCAGCTCATCGCCGGGACAGGGAGAACAGCCCCAGCATTTT
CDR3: CASSSSPGQGEQPQHF

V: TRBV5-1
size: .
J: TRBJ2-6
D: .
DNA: TGCGCCAGCAGCTTGGTTGTCGTCCTGACTTTC
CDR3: CASSLVVVLTF

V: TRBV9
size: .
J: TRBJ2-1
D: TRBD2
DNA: TGTGCCAGCAGCGTGGCGACTAGCGGCAACATGGGGGAGCAGTTCTTC
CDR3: CASSVATSGNMGEQFF

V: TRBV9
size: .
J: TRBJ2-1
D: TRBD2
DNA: TGTGCCAGCAGCGGGACTAGCGGGAGGGCTGGGAATGAGCAGTTCTTC
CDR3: CASSGTSGRAGNEQFF

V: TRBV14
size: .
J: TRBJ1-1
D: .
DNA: TGTGCCAGCAGCCAGCCCCCGGGGGTCGGCACTGAAGCTTTCTTT
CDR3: CASSQPPGVGTEAFF

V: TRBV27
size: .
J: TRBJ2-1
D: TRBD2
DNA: TGTGAAGCGGGAGTATTAAATGAGCAGTTCTTC
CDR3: CEAGVLNEQFF

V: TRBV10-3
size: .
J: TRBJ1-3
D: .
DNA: TGTGCCACCACACAGGGATATGGAAACACCATATATTTT
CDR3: CATTQGYGNTIYF

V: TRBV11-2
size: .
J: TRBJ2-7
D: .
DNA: TGTGCCAGCAGCGGGACTCAATTTGGCGAGCAGTACTTC
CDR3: CASSGTQFGEQYF

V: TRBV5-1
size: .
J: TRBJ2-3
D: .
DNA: TGCGCCAGCAGCTTGGCCGTGCCTAGCACAGATACGCAGTATTTT
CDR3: CASSLAVPSTDTQYF

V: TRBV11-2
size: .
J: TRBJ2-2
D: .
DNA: TGTGCCAGCAGCTTAGCTCCACTAGTTCCCGGGGAGCTGTTTTTT
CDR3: CASSLAPLVPGELFF

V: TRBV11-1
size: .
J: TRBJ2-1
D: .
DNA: TGTGCCAGCAGCGATACTAGCCCCTCCTACAATGAGCAGTTCTTC
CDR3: CASSDTSPSYNEQFF

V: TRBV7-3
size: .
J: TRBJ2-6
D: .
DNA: TGTGCCAGCAGCTCGGCTACGCAGGCCAACGTCCTGACTTTC
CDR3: CASSSATQANVLTF

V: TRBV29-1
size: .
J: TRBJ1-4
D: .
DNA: TGCAGCGCCTCACAGGTTAATGAAAAACTGTTTTTT
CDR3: CSASQVNEKLFF

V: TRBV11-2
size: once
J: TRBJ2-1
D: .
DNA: TGTGCCAGCAGCTTAGGGCTCGGGACAACGATAGGTGAGCAGTTCTTC
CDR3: CASSLGLGTTIGEQFF

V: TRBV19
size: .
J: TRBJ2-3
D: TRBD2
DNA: TGTGCCAGTAGTATAGACCGGACTAGCGGTGGAGATACGCAGTATTTT
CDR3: CASSIDRTSGGDTQYF

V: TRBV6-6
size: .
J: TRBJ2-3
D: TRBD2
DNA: TGTGCCAGCTCTTGGACTAGCGCAGATACGCAGTATTTT
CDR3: CASSWTSADTQYF

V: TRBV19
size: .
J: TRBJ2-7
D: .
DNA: TGTGCCAGTAGTATAGTCGACAGCACCGAGCAGTACTTC
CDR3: CASSIVDSTEQYF

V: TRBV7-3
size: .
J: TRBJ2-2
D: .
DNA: TGTGCCAGCACCTCGGGCCAGAGCACCGGGGAGCTGTTTTTT
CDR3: CASTSGQSTGELFF

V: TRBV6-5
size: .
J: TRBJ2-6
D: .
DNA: TGTGCCAGCAGTTACTCCTGGGTTTCTGGGGCCAACGTCCTGACTTTC
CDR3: CASSYSWVSGANVLTF

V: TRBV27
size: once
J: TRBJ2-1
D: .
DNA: TGTGCCAGCAGATTTGGGGCCTCCCCAAACAATGAGCAGTTCTTC
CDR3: CASRFGASPNNEQFF

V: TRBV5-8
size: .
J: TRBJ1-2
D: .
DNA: TGTGCCAGCAGCACCGGCCTCCCCCACTATGGCTACACCTTC
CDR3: CASSTGLPHYGYTF

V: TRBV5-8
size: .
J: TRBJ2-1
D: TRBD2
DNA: TGTGCCAGCAGCCTAACAATAGGGACTAGCGTCTACAATGAGCAGTTCTTC
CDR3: CASSLTIGTSVYNEQFF

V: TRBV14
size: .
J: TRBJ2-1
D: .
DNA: TGTGCCAGCAGATCAGGCCCCAATGAGCAGTTCTTC
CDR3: CASRSGPNEQFF

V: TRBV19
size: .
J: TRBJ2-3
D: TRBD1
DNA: TGTGCCAGTAGTATGGGACAGCCCATCCAGACTAGCACAGATACGCAGTATTTT
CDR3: CASSMGQPIQTSTDTQYF

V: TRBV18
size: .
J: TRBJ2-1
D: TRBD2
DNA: TGTGCCAGCTCCACCCGTATTGGACTAGCGGTAGATGAGCAGTTCTTC
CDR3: CASSTRIGLAVDEQFF

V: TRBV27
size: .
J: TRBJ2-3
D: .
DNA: TGTGCCAGCAGTTTAGAACGTCGCACAGATACGCAGTATTTT
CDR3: CASSLERRTDTQYF

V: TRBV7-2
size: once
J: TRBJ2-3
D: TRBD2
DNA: TGTGCCAGCAGCTTAGCGGGAGGGCCATCTGATACGCAGTATTTT
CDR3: CASSLAGGPSDTQYF

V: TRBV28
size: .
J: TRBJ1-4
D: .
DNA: TGTGCCAGCAGTTTACCCCCAGGGGCCGCAACTAATGAAAAACTGTTTTTT
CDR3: CASSLPPGAATNEKLFF

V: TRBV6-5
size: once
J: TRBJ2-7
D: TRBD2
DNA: TGTGCCAGCAGTTCCCCTTCTAGCGGGAACGTCTACGAGCAGTACTTC
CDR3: CASSSPSSGNVYEQYF

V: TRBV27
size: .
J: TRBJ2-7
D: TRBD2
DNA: TGTGCCAGCAGTTTAGCGGCGCGGACTAGGTGGAGCACTAGCGGACCCTACGAGCAGTACTTC
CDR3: CASSLAARTRWSTSGPYEQYF

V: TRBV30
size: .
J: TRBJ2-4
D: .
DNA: TGTGCCTGGAGGGAAAGAAGGGCCAAAAACATTCAGTACTTC
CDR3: CAWRERRAKNIQYF

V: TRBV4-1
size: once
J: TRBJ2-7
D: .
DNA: TGCGCCAGCAGCCAAGAAGCTAACTACGAGCAGTACTTC
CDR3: CASSQEANYEQYF

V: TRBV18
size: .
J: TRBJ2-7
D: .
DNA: TGTGCCAGCTCACCCCGCCCTCAGGGGCAATACGAGCAGTACTTC
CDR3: CASSPRPQGQYEQYF

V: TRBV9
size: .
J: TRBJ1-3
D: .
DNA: TGTGCCAGCAGCTCCGACCCTAGCGGAAACACCATATATTTT
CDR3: CASSSDPSGNTIYF

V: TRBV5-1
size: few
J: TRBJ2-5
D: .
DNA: TGCGCCAGCAGCTCGCAGGGGAGGGAGACCCAGTACTTC
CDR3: CASSSQGRETQYF

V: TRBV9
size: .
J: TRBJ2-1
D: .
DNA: TGTGCCAGCAGCTCCTCCCAGGTCGAGCAGTTCTTC
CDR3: CASSSSQVEQFF

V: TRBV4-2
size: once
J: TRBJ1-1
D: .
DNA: TGTGCCAGCAGCCCTCGGACAGTCAACACTGAAGCTTTCTTT
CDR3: CASSPRTVNTEAFF

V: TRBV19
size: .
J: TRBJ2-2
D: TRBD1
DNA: TGTGCCAGTAGTCAGGGGGCTATTCCCGGGGAGCTGTTTTTT
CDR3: CASSQGAIPGELFF

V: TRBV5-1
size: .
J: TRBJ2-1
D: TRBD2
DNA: TGCGCCAGCAGCTTGGATCTAGCGGGAGTTTTAGAGCAGTTCTTC
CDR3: CASSLDLAGVLEQFF

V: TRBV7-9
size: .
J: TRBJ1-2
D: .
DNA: TGTGCCAGCAGCTCAACGGACAGCCGGACGGGTGGCTACACCTTC
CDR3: CASSSTDSRTGGYTF